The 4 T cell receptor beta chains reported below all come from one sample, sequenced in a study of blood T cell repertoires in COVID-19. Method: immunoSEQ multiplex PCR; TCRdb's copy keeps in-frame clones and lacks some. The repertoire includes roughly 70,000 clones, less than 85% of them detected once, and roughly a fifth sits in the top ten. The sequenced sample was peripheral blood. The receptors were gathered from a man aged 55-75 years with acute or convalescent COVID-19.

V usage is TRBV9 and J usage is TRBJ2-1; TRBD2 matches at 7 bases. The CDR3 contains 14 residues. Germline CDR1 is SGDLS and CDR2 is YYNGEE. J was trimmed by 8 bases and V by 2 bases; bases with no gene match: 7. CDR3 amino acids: CASSVRGSAYEQFF. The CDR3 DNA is TGTGCCAGCAGCGTGCGCGGGAGTGCATATGAGCAGTTCTTC.

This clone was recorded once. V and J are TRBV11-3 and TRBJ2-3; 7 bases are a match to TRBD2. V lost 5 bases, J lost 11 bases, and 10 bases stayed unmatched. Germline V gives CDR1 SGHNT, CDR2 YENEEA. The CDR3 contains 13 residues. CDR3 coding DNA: TGTGCCAGCAGCCGACGAGAGCGGGGTGGGCAGTATTTT. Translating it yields CASSRRERGGQYF.

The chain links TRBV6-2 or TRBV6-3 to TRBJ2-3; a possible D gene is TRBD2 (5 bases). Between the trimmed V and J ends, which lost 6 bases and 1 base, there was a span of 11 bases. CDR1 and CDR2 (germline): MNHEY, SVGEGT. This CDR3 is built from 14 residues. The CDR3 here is CASSTPGGTDTQYF. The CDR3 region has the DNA TGTGCCAGCAGCACACCCGGGGGCACAGATACGCAGTATTTT.

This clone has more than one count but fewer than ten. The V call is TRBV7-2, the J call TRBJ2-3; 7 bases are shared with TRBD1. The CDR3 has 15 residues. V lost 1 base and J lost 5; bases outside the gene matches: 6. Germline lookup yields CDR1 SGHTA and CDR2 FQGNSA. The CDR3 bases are TGTGCCAGCAGCTTAGGAGGGGGCGAAGTAGATACGCAGTATTTT. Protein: CASSLGGGEVDTQYF.